The 5 T cell receptor beta chains listed next were all sequenced from one sample in a study of blood T cells in healthy people across ages. The second PCR ran roughly 7 to 12 cycles with a sample-barcoded 5' primer and J-beta primers. TCRdb redid the calling of the 5' RACE reads with MiXCR, one entry per CDR3 protein. The sample lists just over 1 million distinct CDR3 sequences; around 43% were seen once. Sequencing used blood. Every receptor here comes from a woman aged 55-70 years in good health.

This clonotype was counted between two and nine times. V and J are TRBV29-1 and TRBJ2-7; D is uncertain. V was clipped by 7 bases and J by 3 bases, with 10 bases between them. The CDR3 is 11 amino acids. Germline V CDR1 and CDR2: SQVTM, ANQGSEA. CDR3 DNA: TGCAGCGGCCGGGTGGACTACGAGCAGTACTTC. Translated, it gives CSGRVDYEQYF.

This clonotype was detected a few times. This chain uses TRBV12-3 or TRBV12-4 with TRBJ2-2; D remains ambiguous. V was clipped by 3 bases and J by 6 bases, with 5 bases between them. The CDR3 is made up of 12 amino acids. The CDR3 reads CASSFNAGELFF. The CDR3 bases are TGTGCCAGCAGTTTTAATGCCGGGGAGCTGTTTTTT.

This clonotype was counted many times. A single base separates this from a much larger clone, so it may be a read error. This sequence joins TRBV11-2 and TRBJ2-5; no definite D call. The CDR3 covers 13 residues. Per the germline V gene, CDR1 is SGHAT and CDR2 is FQNNGV. V lost 4 bases, J lost 2 bases, and 8 bases lay in between. The CDR3 DNA follows: TGTGCCAGCAGCTGGTGGCGGCAAGAGACCCAGTACTTC. This sequence encodes CASSWWRQETQYF.

The rearrangement joins TRBV6-6 to TRBJ1-5; D gene uncertain. Germline CDR1 is MNHNY and CDR2 is SVGAGI (reference sequence). This CDR3 spans 14 amino acids. V was shortened by 6 bases and J by 10 bases, with 19 bases between the two germline ends. For the CDR3, the DNA is TGTGCCAGCAGAGCCGGGTCCCGAATCAGCCCCCAGCATTTT. Residues: CASRAGSRISPQHF.

The rearrangement uses TRBV6-1 and TRBJ2-1; weak D call: TRBD1 (5 bases). The CDR3 is 13 residues long. V was clipped by 8 bases and J by 2 bases, with 10 bases between them. From germline, CDR1 is MNHNS and CDR2 SASEGT. In nucleotides, the CDR3 is TGTGCCAGCCTTACGACAGCCTACAATGAGCAGTTCTTC. This gives the protein CASLTTAYNEQFF.